These T cell receptor beta chains were read from a single sample in a study of spatial heterogeneity in lung cancer. TCRdb re-derived calls from the 5' RACE reads in MiXCR, one entry per CDR3 protein. The sample contains roughly 100,000 distinct CDR3 sequences, roughly 10% of which appear only once. Sequenced material: PBMCs, taken at surgery. The source of these receptors is a male donor with early-stage non-small cell lung cancer. Each CDR3 is given with its conserved first and last residue. D genes are given only for firm matches. Size is stated for part of the rows, as once, few or many counts, or as a class when the clone is expanded.

clone size,D gene,J gene,V gene,CDR3 length,CDR3 protein,CDR3 DNA
many,.,TRBJ1-1,TRBV20-1,14,CSARIQGRRTEAFF,TGCAGTGCTAGGATCCAGGGTCGACGGACTGAAGCTTTCTTT
.,.,TRBJ2-5,TRBV29-1,11,CSRLEQETQYF,TGCAGCCGACTAGAACAAGAGACCCAGTACTTC
.,.,TRBJ2-7,TRBV16,12,CASSQRGYEQYF,TGTGCCAGCAGCCAGAGGGGATACGAGCAGTACTTC
many,.,TRBJ2-3,TRBV7-3,14,CASSLSPSTDTQYF,TGTGCCAGCAGCTTGTCCCCTAGCACAGATACGCAGTATTTT
once,TRBD2,TRBJ2-5,TRBV28,17,CASSLGGSASGRRVGYF,TGTGCCAGCAGTTTGGGGGGCTCGGCTAGCGGGAGAAGAGTAGGCTACTTC
many,TRBD1,TRBJ1-1,TRBV29-1,12,CSSDRGTTEAFF,TGCAGCAGCGACAGGGGGACCACTGAAGCTTTCTTT
.,.,TRBJ2-2,TRBV11-2,14,CASSGATTTGELFF,TGTGCCAGCAGCGGGGCGACAACCACCGGGGAGCTGTTTTTT
.,.,TRBJ2-3,TRBV7-2,12,CASSRGPDTQYF,TGTGCCAGCAGCCGGGGCCCAGATACGCAGTATTTT
many,.,TRBJ1-5,TRBV7-2,13,CASSLRDNQPQHF,TGTGCCAGCAGCTTACGGGACAATCAGCCCCAGCATTTT
.,.,TRBJ2-3,TRBV29-1,14,CSVAVADSTDTQYF,TGCAGCGTTGCGGTGGCGGATAGCACAGATACGCAGTATTTT
.,.,TRBJ1-4,TRBV12-3/TRBV12-4,14,CASSFQGTGEKLFF,TGTGCCAGCAGCTTCCAGGGAACCGGAGAAAAACTGTTTTTT
many,.,TRBJ2-1,TRBV5-4,15,CASSPRRENYNEQFF,TGTGCCAGCAGCCCTAGAAGGGAGAACTACAATGAGCAGTTCTTC
many,.,TRBJ1-2,TRBV7-2,10,CASSNHGYTF,TGTGCCAGCAGTAACCATGGCTACACCTTC
few,TRBD1,TRBJ2-3,TRBV11-2,17,CASSQKARQGVWDTQYF,TGTGCCAGCAGCCAGAAAGCAAGACAGGGGGTATGGGATACGCAGTATTTT
many,TRBD2,TRBJ2-2,TRBV20-1,13,CSAGSGMAGELFF,TGCAGTGCTGGGAGCGGGATGGCCGGGGAGCTGTTTTTT
.,.,TRBJ1-2,TRBV2,13,CASSLRINYGYTF,TGTGCCAGCAGCCTACGGATTAACTATGGCTACACCTTC
many,TRBD2,TRBJ2-1,TRBV3-1,13,CASRVAGVYEQFF,TGTGCCAGCAGAGTAGCGGGGGTCTATGAGCAGTTCTTC
.,TRBD2,TRBJ2-3,TRBV5-4,18,CASSLGPAGAMITDTQYF,TGTGCCAGCAGCTTGGGCCCAGCGGGAGCGATGATTACAGATACGCAGTATTTT
few,TRBD2,TRBJ2-2,TRBV28,15,CASSTSGSANGELFF,TGTGCCAGCAGTACTAGCGGGAGTGCGAACGGGGAGCTGTTTTTT
.,TRBD1,TRBJ2-7,TRBV7-9,15,CASSSTGGVAYEQYF,TGTGCCAGCAGCTCCACAGGGGGTGTAGCCTACGAGCAGTACTTC
many,.,TRBJ2-3,TRBV5-1,17,CASSLDLWDPPTDTQYF,TGCGCCAGCAGCTTGGATCTTTGGGACCCCCCCACAGATACGCAGTATTTT
few,.,TRBJ1-2,TRBV12-3/TRBV12-4,13,CASSYDRNYGYTF,TGTGCCAGCAGTTACGACAGGAACTATGGCTACACCTTC
.,.,TRBJ1-1,TRBV7-2,11,CASSLEGGAFF,TGTGCCAGCAGCTTAGAAGGGGGAGCTTTCTTT
.,.,TRBJ2-5,TRBV7-8,14,CASSRTVIQETQYF,TGTGCCAGCAGCCGAACAGTCATCCAAGAGACCCAGTACTTC
.,TRBD2,TRBJ2-1,TRBV6-5,15,CASSYLAGGPHEQFF,TGTGCCAGCAGTTACCTAGCGGGAGGGCCGCATGAGCAGTTCTTC
.,TRBD2,TRBJ2-1,TRBV5-1,16,CASSFDGASGYNEQFF,TGCGCCAGCAGCTTTGACGGGGCTAGCGGGTACAATGAGCAGTTCTTC
.,.,TRBJ1-1,TRBV20-1,15,CSARGSGASDAEAFF,TGCAGTGCTAGAGGCTCAGGGGCCTCGGACGCTGAAGCTTTCTTT
.,TRBD2,TRBJ2-2,TRBV5-6,15,CASSLERGPTGELFF,TGTGCCAGCAGCTTGGAGCGGGGGCCCACCGGGGAGCTGTTTTTT
many,.,TRBJ2-1,TRBV14,14,CASSQFLASNEQFF,TGTGCCAGCAGCCAATTTCTAGCTAGCAATGAGCAGTTCTTC
few,TRBD2,TRBJ2-7,TRBV5-1,14,CASSRGLAGTEQYF,TGCGCCAGCAGCCGGGGACTAGCGGGGACCGAGCAGTACTTC
.,.,TRBJ2-1,TRBV7-2,13,CASSLGTGGEQFF,TGTGCCAGCAGCTTGGGGACTGGGGGTGAGCAGTTCTTC
many,.,TRBJ2-2,TRBV3-1,16,CASSQVGGGQGGELFF,TGTGCCAGCAGCCAAGTTGGCGGGGGCCAGGGCGGGGAGCTGTTTTTT
.,TRBD1,TRBJ1-5,TRBV12-3/TRBV12-4,14,CASSWDRVGQPQHF,TGTGCCAGCAGTTGGGACAGGGTAGGACAGCCCCAGCATTTT
many,.,TRBJ2-2,TRBV20-1,12,CSARWNTGELFF,TGCAGTGCTAGATGGAACACCGGGGAGCTGTTTTTT
.,TRBD1,TRBJ1-6,TRBV20-1,15,CSARDKTGENSPLHF,TGCAGTGCTAGAGACAAGACAGGGGAAAATTCACCCCTCCACTTT
few,TRBD2,TRBJ2-7,TRBV25-1,15,CASSGLSGGTYEQYF,TGTGCCAGCAGTGGTCTTAGCGGGGGTACCTACGAGCAGTACTTC
few,TRBD1,TRBJ2-1,TRBV5-1,14,CASSLGTGINEQFF,TGCGCCAGCAGCTTAGGGACAGGGATTAATGAGCAGTTCTTC